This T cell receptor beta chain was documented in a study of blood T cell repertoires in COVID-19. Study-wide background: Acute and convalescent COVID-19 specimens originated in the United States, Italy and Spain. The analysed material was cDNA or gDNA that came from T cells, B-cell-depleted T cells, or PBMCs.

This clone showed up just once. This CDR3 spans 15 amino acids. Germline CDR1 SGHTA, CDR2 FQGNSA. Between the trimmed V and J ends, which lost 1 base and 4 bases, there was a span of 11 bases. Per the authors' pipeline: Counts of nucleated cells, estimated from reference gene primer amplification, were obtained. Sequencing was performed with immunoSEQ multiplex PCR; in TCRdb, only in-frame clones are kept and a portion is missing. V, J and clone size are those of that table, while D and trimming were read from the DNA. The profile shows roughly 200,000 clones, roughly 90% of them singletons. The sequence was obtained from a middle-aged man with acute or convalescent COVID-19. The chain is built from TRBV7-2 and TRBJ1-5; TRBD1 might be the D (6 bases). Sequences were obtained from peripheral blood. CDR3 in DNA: TGTGCCAGCAGCTTAGTGGGGACACAGAATCAGCCCCAGCATTTT. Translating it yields CASSLVGTQNQPQHF.